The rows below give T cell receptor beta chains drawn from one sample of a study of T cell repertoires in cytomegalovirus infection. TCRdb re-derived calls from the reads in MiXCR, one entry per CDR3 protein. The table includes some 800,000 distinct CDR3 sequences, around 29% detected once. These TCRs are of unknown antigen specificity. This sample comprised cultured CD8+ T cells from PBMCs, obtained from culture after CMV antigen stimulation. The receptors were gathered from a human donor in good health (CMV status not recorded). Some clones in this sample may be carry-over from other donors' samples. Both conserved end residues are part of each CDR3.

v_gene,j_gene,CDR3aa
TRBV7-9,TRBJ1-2,CASSLELAYGYTF
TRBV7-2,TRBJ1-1,CASSKYRKGDTEAFF
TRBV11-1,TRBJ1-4,CASSLAIGTGYEKLFF
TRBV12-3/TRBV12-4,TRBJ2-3,CASSLVGGLTDTQYF
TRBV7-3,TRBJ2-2,CASSSTSGLNTGELFF
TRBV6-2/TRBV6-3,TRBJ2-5,CAGRTGVF
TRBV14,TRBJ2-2,CASSQWGYTGELFF
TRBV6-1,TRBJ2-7,CASSDLDPYEQYF
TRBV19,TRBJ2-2,CASSIDDRGIGELFF
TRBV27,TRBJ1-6,CASSLVGWSPLHF
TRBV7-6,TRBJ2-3,CASSWTGSFTDTQYF
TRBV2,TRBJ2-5,CASSRLPGPEETQYF
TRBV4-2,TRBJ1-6,CASSQTVGLGSPLHF
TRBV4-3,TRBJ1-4,CASSTITGNRATNEKLFF
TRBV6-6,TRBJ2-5,CASSYRASEETQYF
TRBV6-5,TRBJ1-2,CASSYWTGDNYGYTF
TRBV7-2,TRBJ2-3,CASSLIFTDTQYF
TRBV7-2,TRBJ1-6,CASSFGLPESPLHF
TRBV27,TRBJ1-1,CASSPSGLTEAFF
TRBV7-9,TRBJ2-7,CASSPGGRGYEQYF
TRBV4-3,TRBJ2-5,CASSQDLRGLETQYF
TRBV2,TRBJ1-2,CASKGFGYTF
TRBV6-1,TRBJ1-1,CASRTGQDKAFF
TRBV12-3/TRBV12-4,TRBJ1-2,CASSFATGDNYGYTF
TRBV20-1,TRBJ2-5,CSARELAGGLETQYF
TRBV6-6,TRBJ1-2,CASSPLQGEANYGYTF
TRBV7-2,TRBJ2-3,CASSLGDRLGDTQYF
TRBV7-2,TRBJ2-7,CASSLLAYEQYF
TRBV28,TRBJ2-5,CASSPMLAETQYF
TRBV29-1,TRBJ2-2,CSVDVTGWNTGELFF
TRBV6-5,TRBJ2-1,CASTVGGEQFF
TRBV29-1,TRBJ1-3,CSVETYSGNTIYF
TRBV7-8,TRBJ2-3,CASSLTRGVTDTQYF
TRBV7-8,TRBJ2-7,CASSLGLLKRPGSKDPYEQYF
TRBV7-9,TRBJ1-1,CASSSQGPEAFF
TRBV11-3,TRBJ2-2,CASSTTGGAGTGELFF